This entry lists 13 T cell receptor beta chains sequenced from one sample in a study of siplizumab effects on memory and regulatory T cells. The table came from immunoSEQ multiplex PCR; TCRdb's copy has only in-frame clones and leaves some out. The profile covers tens of thousands of clones, with 96% appearing a single time and about 0.091% taken by the ten largest. The sequenced sample consisted of naive CD8+ T cells sorted from blood. The origin of the receptors is a human donor in good health.

The chain employs TRBV13 and TRBJ1-2, with 11 positions matching TRBD1. Germline V gives CDR1 PRHDT, CDR2 FYEKMQ (reference sequence). The CDR3 extends over 17 amino acids. After removal of 5 bases from V and 2 bases from J, the junction contained 10 bases not matched to a gene. CDR3 sequence reads: CASSLGQGATSNYGYTF. CDR3 nucleotide sequence: TGTGCCAGCAGCCTTGGACAGGGGGCCACCTCCAACTATGGCTACACCTTC.

This chain uses TRBV27 with TRBJ1-6; D gene unclear. The V end was cut by 0 bases, the J end by 7 bases, with 13 bases between. From germline, CDR1 is MNHEY and CDR2 SMNVEV (reference sequence). CDR3 length: 16 amino acids. The CDR3 nucleotides read TGTGCCAGCAGTTTATCGGCCGGGAGTTGGAATTCACCCCTCCACTTT. The encoded protein is CASSLSAGSWNSPLHF.

The chain joins TRBV2 to TRBJ1-5; 8 bases fit TRBD1. There are 18 residues in the CDR3. Germline CDR1 and CDR2: SNHLY and FYNNEI. With 1 base clipped from V and 0 bases from J, the junction kept 8 bases outside the gene matches. CDR3 coding DNA: TGTGCCAGCAGTGAAGAGGACAGGGTGGTATATAGCAATCAGCCCCAGCATTTT. It encodes CASSEEDRVVYSNQPQHF.

Remarks on this clone: The germline gene is not matched at one end of the junction; a read error may be the cause. At the DNA level, this CDR3 is encoded by other sequences in the same sample as well. This chain connects TRBV28 to TRBJ1-4; a weak D match, TRBD1 (6 bases). The germline V gene encodes CDR1 MDHEN and CDR2 SYDVKM. The CDR3 runs 14 residues. In DNA form, the CDR3 reads TGCGCCGGATCCAAGGGGGTGGAGAATGAAAAACTGTTTTTT. Translating gives CAGSKGVENEKLFF.

V and J are TRBV27 and TRBJ2-5, with 7 bases aligning to TRBD2. Germline V gene data show CDR1 as MNHEY and CDR2 as SMNVEV (reference sequence). This CDR3 has 12 amino acids. V lost 5 bases and J lost 5; bases outside the gene matches: 2. Written as DNA, the CDR3 is TGTGCCAGCAGTAACGGGGGGGAGACCCAGTACTTC. Protein: CASSNGGETQYF.

The chain combines TRBV4-2 with TRBJ2-3; 7 bases match TRBD1. V was clipped by 3 bases and J by 3 bases; unmatched bases: 6. Germline CDR1 and CDR2: LGHNA and YNFKEQ. The CDR3 runs to 15 residues. This chain's CDR3 is CASSHGTVLTDTQYF. The DNA for the CDR3 is TGTGCCAGCAGCCATGGGACAGTCCTAACAGATACGCAGTATTTT.

The chain links TRBV9 to TRBJ1-5, with 10 bases fitting TRBD1. The CDR3 loop spans 14 amino acids. Germline V gene sequence: CDR1 SGDLS, CDR2 YYNGEE. Losses at the gene ends were 3 bases for V and 6 bases for J; bases not matched to a gene: 3. CDR3 region: CASSEGTGVQPQHF. The DNA for the CDR3 is TGTGCCAGCAGCGAGGGGACAGGGGTTCAGCCCCAGCATTTT.

V gene TRBV19 combines with J gene TRBJ1-3; no clear D. V was shortened by 3 bases and J by 0 bases, with 15 bases between the two germline ends. The CDR3 loop spans 17 amino acids. The germline gives CDR1 LNHDA, CDR2 SQIVND (reference sequence). In DNA form, the CDR3 reads TGTGCCAGTAGTATGATCCTTACTACCCACTCTGGAAACACCATATATTTT. It codes for CASSMILTTHSGNTIYF.

The V and J genes are TRBV19 and TRBJ2-5; a weak D match, TRBD2 (5 bases). V lost 1 base, J lost 5 bases, and 11 bases lay in between. Germline V lookup: CDR1 LNHDA, CDR2 SQIVND (reference sequence). The CDR3 has 14 residues. CDR3 residues: CASSIGTGLETQYF. CDR3 nucleotide sequence: TGTGCCAGTAGTATAGGTACGGGGTTGGAGACCCAGTACTTC.

CDR3 residues: CASGGNRGRDEQYF. In DNA, the CDR3 is TGTGCCAGCGGAGGAAACAGGGGACGCGACGAGCAGTACTTC. This chain links TRBV27 with TRBJ2-7, with TRBD1 matching 7 bases. The CDR3 sequence is 14 residues long. Looked up from germline, CDR1 is MNHEY and CDR2 is SMNVEV (reference sequence). V shed 8 bases, J shed 5 bases, and the junction held 12 bases outside the gene matches.

V and J are TRBV5-6 and TRBJ2-7; 8 nucleotides agree with TRBD1. Trimming took 4 bases from V and 1 from J; bases not matched to a gene: 4. The CDR3 loop spans 14 amino acids. The germline V gene has CDR1 SGHDT and CDR2 YYEEEE. The CDR3, as DNA: TGTGCCAGCAGCCCTAGACAGGGGTCCTACGAGCAGTACTTC. Its protein product is CASSPRQGSYEQYF.

The rearrangement links TRBV6-4 to TRBJ1-1; D is ambiguous. With 6 bases removed from V and 0 bases from J, the gap between germline ends came to 11 bases. CDR1 is MRHNA, CDR2 SNTAGT, per germline. This CDR3 is built from 14 residues. The CDR3 loop is CASRQESLNTEAFF. The DNA for the CDR3 is TGTGCCAGCAGACAAGAGAGCCTGAACACTGAAGCTTTCTTT.

The chain recombines TRBV9 with TRBJ2-3; weak D call: TRBD2 (7 bases). V was trimmed by 7 bases and J by 4 bases, leaving 19 bases between them. CDR1 SGDLS and CDR2 YYNGEE come from the germline V gene. The CDR3 is 15 amino acids. The CDR3 nucleotides are TGTGCCAGCCGGAAGGGGGGGGCAGTGGCAGATACGCAGTATTTT. It is translated as CASRKGGAVADTQYF.